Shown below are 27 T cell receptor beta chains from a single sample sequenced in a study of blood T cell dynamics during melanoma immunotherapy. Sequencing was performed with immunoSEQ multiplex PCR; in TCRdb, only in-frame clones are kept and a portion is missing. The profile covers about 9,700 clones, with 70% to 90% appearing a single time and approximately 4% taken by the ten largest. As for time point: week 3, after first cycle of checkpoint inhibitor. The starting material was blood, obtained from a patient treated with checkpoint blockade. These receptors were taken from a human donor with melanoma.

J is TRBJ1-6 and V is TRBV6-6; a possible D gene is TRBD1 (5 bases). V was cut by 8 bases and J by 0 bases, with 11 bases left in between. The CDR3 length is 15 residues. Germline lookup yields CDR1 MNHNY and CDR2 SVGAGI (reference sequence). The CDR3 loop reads CASGDFSSYNSPLHF. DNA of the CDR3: TGTGCCAGCGGGGACTTTAGCTCCTATAATTCACCCCTCCACTTT.

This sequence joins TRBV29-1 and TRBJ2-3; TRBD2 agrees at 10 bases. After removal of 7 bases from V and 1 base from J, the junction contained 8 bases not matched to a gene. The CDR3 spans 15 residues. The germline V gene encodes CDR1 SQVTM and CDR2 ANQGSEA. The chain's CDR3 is CSAPHLAGGTDTQYF. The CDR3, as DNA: TGCAGCGCCCCACATCTAGCGGGAGGCACAGATACGCAGTATTTT.

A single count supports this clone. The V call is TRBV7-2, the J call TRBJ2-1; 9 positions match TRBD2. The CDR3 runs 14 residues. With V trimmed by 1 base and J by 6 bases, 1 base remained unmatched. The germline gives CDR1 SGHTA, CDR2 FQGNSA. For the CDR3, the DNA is TGTGCCAGCAGCTTAGGCGGGAGGGCCAATGAGCAGTTCTTC. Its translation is CASSLGGRANEQFF.

The CDR3 coding sequence is TGTGCCAGCAGTTTATGGGGCGGTGAAAAACTGTTTTTT. Its translation is CASSLWGGEKLFF. The chain employs TRBV27 and TRBJ1-4; perhaps TRBD1 as D (5 bases). V was clipped by 1 base and J by 7 bases, with 7 bases between them. The CDR3 totals 13 residues. Germline CDR1 is MNHEY and CDR2 is SMNVEV (reference sequence).

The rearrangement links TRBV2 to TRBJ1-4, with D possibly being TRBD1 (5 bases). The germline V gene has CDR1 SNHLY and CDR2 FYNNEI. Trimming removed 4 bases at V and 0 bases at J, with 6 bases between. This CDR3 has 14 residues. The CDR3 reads CASSGGTTNEKLFF. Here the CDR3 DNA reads TGTGCCAGCAGTGGGGGGACAACTAATGAAAAACTGTTTTTT.

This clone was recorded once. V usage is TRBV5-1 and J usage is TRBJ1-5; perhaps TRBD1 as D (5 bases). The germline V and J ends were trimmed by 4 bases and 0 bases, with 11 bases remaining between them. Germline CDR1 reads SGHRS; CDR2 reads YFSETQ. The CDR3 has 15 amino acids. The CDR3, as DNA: TGCGCCAGCAGCCTACTAGGGGATAGCAATCAGCCCCAGCATTTT. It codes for CASSLLGDSNQPQHF.

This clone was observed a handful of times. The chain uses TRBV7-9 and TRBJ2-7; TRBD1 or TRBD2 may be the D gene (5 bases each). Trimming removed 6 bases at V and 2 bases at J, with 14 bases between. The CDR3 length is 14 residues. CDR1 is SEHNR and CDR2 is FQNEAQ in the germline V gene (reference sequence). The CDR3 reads CASSYRDGAYEQYF. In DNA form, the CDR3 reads TGTGCCAGCAGTTACCGGGACGGAGCCTACGAGCAGTACTTC.

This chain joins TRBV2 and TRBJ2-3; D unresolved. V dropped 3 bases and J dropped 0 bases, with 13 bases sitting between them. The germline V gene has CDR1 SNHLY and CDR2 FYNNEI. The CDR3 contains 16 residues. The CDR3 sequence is CASSDLRHTSTDTQYF. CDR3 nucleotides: TGTGCCAGCAGTGATCTCAGACACACCAGCACAGATACGCAGTATTTT.

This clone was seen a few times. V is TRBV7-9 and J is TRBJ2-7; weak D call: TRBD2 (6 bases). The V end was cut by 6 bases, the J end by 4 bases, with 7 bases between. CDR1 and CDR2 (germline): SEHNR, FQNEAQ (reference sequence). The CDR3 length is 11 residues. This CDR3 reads CASRAGYEQYF. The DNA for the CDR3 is TGTGCCAGCAGAGCGGGTTACGAGCAGTACTTC.

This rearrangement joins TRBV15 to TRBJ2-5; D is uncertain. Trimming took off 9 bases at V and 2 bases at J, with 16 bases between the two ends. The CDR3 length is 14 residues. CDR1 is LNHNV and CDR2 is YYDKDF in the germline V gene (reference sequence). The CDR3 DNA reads TGTGCCACTCAGCAGGCGGCAAATCAAGAGACCCAGTACTTC. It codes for CATQQAANQETQYF.

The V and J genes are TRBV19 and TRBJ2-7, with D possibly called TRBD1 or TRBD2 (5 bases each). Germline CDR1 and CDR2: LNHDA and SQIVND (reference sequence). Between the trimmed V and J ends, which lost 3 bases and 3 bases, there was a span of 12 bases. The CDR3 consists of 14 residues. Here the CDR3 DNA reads TGTGCCAGTAGTATCCGGGACGGAGGCTACGAGCAGTACTTC. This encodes CASSIRDGGYEQYF.

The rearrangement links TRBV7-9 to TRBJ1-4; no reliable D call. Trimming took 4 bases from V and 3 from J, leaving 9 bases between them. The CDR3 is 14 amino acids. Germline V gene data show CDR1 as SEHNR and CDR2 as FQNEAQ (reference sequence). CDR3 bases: TGTGCCAGCAGCTCGGTGGCCGCTAATGAAAAACTGTTTTTT. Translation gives CASSSVAANEKLFF.

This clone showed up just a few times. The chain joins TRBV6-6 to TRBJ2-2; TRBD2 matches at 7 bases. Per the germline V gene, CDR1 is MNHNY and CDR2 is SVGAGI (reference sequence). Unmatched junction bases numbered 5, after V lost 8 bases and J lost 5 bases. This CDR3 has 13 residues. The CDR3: CASGRGGTGELFF. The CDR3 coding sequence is TGTGCCAGCGGGAGGGGAGGAACCGGGGAGCTGTTTTTT.

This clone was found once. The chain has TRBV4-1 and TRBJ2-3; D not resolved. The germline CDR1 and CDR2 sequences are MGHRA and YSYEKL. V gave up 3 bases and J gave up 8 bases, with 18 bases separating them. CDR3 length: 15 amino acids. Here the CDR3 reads CASSHPHTGEGTQYF. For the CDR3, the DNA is TGCGCCAGCAGCCACCCCCACACCGGTGAAGGTACGCAGTATTTT.

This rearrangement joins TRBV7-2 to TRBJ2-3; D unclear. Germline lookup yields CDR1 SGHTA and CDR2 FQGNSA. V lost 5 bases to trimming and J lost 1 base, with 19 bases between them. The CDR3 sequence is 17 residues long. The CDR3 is CASSLDGITIRTDTQYF. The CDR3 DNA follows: TGTGCCAGCAGCCTAGACGGTATAACCATTCGCACAGATACGCAGTATTTT.

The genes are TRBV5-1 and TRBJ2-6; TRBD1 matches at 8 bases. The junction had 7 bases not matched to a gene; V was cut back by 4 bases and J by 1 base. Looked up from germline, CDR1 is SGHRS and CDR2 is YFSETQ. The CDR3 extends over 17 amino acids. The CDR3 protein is CASSRTRGQSGANVLTF. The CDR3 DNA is TGCGCCAGCAGCCGGACCAGGGGGCAATCTGGGGCCAACGTCCTGACTTTC.

CDR3 protein: CASRDSGGSTDTQYF. CDR3 DNA sequence: TGTGCCAGTAGGGATAGCGGGGGAAGCACAGATACGCAGTATTTT. The V and J genes are TRBV19 and TRBJ2-3, with TRBD2 matching 9 bases. Germline V gives CDR1 LNHDA, CDR2 SQIVND (reference sequence). This CDR3 is 15 amino acids long. After removal of 6 bases from V and 0 bases from J, the junction contained 4 bases not matched to a gene.

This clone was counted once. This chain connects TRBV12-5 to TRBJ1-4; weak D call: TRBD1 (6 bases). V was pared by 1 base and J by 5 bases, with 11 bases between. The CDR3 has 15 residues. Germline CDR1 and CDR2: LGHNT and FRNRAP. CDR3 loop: CASGLGQAENEKLFF. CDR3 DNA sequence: TGTGCTAGTGGTTTGGGACAGGCTGAAAATGAAAAACTGTTTTTT.

CDR3 sequence (DNA): TGTGCCATCGGGGGTGTAAGATATAATTCACCCCTCCACTTT. Amino acid sequence: CAIGGVRYNSPLHF. V gene TRBV10-3 combines with J gene TRBJ1-6; a weak D match, TRBD1 (5 bases). Trimming removed 8 bases at V and 4 bases at J, with 12 bases between. The germline CDR1 and CDR2 sequences are ENHRY and SYGVKD. The CDR3 runs 14 residues.

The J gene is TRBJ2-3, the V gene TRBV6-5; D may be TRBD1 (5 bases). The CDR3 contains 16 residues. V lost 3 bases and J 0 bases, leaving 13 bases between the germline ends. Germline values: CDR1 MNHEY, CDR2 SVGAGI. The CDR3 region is CASSYLAQASTDTQYF. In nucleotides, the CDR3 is TGTGCCAGCAGTTATTTGGCACAGGCTAGCACAGATACGCAGTATTTT.

The CDR3 sequence is CASSPRDGLYNEQFF. Written as DNA, the CDR3 is TGTGCCAGCAGTCCCCGGGACGGCTTATACAATGAGCAGTTCTTC. The chain joins TRBV27 to TRBJ2-1; either TRBD1 or TRBD2 may supply D (5 bases each). The germline CDR1 and CDR2 sequences are MNHEY and SMNVEV (reference sequence). The CDR3 consists of 15 residues. V shed 5 bases and J shed 4 bases, with 15 bases lying between them.

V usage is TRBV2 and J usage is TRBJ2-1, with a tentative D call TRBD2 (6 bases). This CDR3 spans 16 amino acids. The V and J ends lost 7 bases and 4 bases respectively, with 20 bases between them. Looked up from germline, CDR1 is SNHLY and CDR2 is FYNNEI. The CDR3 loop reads CASTEGSGFRYNEQFF. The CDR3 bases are TGTGCCAGCACGGAGGGTTCGGGGTTTCGATACAATGAGCAGTTCTTC.

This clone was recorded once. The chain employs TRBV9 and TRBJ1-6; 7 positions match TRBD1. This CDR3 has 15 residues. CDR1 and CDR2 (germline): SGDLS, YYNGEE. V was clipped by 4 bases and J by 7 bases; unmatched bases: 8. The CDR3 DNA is TGTGCCAGCAGCCCTCAGGGACAGACAAATTCACCCCTCCACTTT. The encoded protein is CASSPQGQTNSPLHF.

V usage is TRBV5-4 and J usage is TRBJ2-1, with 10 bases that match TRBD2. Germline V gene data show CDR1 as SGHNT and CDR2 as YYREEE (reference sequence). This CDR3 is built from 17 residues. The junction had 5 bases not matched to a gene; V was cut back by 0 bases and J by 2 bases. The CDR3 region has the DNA TGTGCCAGCAGCTTGGTTTCACTAGCGGGAACCTACAATGAGCAGTTCTTC. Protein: CASSLVSLAGTYNEQFF.

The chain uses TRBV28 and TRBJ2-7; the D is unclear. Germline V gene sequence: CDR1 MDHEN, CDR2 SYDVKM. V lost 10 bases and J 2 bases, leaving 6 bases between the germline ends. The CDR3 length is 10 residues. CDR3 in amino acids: CATKAYEQYF. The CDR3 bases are TGTGCCACCAAGGCCTACGAGCAGTACTTC.

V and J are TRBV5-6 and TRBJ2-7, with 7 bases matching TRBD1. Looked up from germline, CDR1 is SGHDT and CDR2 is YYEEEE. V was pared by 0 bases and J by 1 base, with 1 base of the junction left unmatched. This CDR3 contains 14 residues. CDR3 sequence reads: CASSLARGSYEQYF. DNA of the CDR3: TGTGCCAGCAGCTTGGCCAGGGGGTCCTACGAGCAGTACTTC.

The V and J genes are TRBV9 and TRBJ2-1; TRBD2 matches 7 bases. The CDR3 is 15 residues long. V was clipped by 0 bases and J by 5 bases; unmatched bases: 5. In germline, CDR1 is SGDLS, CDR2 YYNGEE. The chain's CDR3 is CASSVEGLKNNEQFF. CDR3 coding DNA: TGTGCCAGCAGCGTAGAGGGACTAAAAAACAATGAGCAGTTCTTC.